The source of this TCR beta chain is a study of monozygotic twins with inflammatory bowel disease. Overall study findings and caveats: Using the inverse Simpson index, IBD patients had lower TCRbeta diversity than healthy co-twins.

Germline loops: CDR1 SGHRS, CDR2 YFSETQ. There are 15 residues in the CDR3. TCR libraries were prepared from about 3,400 ng total RNA each. A template switching step added UMIs, each with a 6-nucleotide sample barcode. TCRdb reprocessed the 5' RACE reads, with one entry per CDR3 protein and no DNA. Its listing shows fewer than 450,000 distinct CDR3 sequences. About this clonotype: What it binds is not known.

The sequencing sample was made of blood. The V gene is TRBV5-1, the J gene TRBJ2-1; there is no DNA to check the TCRdb D call of TRBD2. The receptor's source is a human donor with ulcerative colitis or Crohn's disease, or a healthy co-twin of an affected twin (not recorded which). CDR3 region: CASSLCASSHNEQFF.